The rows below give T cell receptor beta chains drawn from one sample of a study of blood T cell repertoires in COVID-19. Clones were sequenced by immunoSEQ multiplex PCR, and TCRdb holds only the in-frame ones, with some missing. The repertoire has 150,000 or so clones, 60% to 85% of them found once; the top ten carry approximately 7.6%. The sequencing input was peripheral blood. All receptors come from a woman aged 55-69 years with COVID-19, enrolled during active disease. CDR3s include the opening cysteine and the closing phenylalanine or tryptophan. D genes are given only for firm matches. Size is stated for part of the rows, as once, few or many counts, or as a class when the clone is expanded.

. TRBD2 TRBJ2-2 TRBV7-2 CASSPGGAGTGELFF TGTGCCAGCAGCCCCGGGGGGGCGGGGACCGGGGAGCTGTTTTTT
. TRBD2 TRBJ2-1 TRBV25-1 CASRGLAGVGGNEQFF TGTGCCAGCAGGGGACTAGCGGGAGTTGGTGGCAATGAGCAGTTCTTC
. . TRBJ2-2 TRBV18 CASSPLPSGEVKPGELFF TGTGCCAGCTCACCACTTCCTTCAGGGGAAGTAAAACCCGGGGAGCTGTTTTTT
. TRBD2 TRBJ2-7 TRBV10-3 CAISAGTSGSRHEQYF TGTGCCATCAGTGCGGGGACTAGCGGGAGTAGGCACGAGCAGTACTTC
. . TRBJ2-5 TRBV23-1 CASSHAPSFLYQETQYF TGCGCCAGCAGTCACGCGCCCTCCTTCTTGTACCAAGAGACCCAGTACTTC
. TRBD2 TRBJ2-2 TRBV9 CASSVVPAGGNGELFF TGTGCCAGCAGCGTAGTTCCAGCGGGAGGGAACGGGGAGCTGTTTTTT
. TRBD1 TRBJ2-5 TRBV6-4 CASSVSPDRVWETQYF TGTGCCAGCAGTGTGTCCCCCGACAGGGTGTGGGAGACCCAGTACTTC
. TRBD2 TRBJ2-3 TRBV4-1 CASSQDRLAGQADTQYF TGCGCCAGCAGCCAAGATCGGCTAGCGGGGCAGGCAGATACGCAGTATTTT
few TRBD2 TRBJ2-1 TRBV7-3 CASSLMGSASGRLSGEQFF TGTGCCAGCAGCTTAATGGGCTCGGCTAGCGGCCGTCTTTCCGGGGAGCAGTTCTTC
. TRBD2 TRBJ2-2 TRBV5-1 CASSLAGGDTGELFF TGCGCCAGCAGCTTAGCGGGGGGAGACACCGGGGAGCTGTTTTTT
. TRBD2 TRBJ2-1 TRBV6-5 CASSYGGSRSYNEQFF TGTGCCAGCAGTTACGGCGGGAGTAGGTCCTACAATGAGCAGTTCTTC
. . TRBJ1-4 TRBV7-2 CASSLLLGAEKLFF TGTGCCAGCAGCCTCCTCTTGGGGGCTGAAAAACTGTTTTTT
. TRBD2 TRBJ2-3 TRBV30 CAWSVLLAGFTDTQYF TGTGCCTGGAGTGTCCTCCTAGCGGGATTCACAGATACGCAGTATTTT
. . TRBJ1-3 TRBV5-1 CASSLLQGSGNTIYF TGCGCCAGCAGCTTGCTCCAGGGGTCTGGAAACACCATATATTTT
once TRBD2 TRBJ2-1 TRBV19 CASASGLPDNEQFF TGTGCCAGCGCCTCGGGACTACCTGACAATGAGCAGTTCTTC
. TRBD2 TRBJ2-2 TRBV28 CASSFSGGVAGELFF TGTGCCAGCAGTTTCTCGGGAGGGGTGGCCGGGGAGCTGTTTTTT
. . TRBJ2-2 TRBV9 CASSPYRGDSEKGGELFF TGTGCCAGCAGCCCCTACCGCGGGGACAGTGAAAAAGGCGGGGAGCTGTTTTTT
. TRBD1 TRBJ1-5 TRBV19 CASRPGGTGGYQPQHF TGTGCCAGTAGGCCCGGGGGGACAGGGGGCTATCAGCCCCAGCATTTT
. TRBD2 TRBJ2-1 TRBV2 CASSEPGGGWNEQFF TGTGCCAGCAGTGAGCCGGGCGGGGGTTGGAATGAGCAGTTCTTC
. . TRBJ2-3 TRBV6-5 CASSSSVGTDTQYF TGTGCCAGCAGTTCGAGCGTGGGCACAGATACGCAGTATTTT
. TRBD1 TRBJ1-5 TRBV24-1 CATSDRTGLNQPQHF TGTGCCACCAGTGACCGGACAGGGCTTAATCAGCCCCAGCATTTT
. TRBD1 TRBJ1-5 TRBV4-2 CASSQAQAGQDQPQHF TGTGCCAGCAGCCAAGCCCAGGCGGGACAGGATCAGCCCCAGCATTTT
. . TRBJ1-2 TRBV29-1 CSVEGPQIGGYGYTF TGCAGCGTTGAAGGACCACAAATAGGGGGCTATGGCTACACCTTC
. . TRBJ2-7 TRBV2 CASSEDSLLSYEQYF TGTGCCAGCAGTGAGGACAGCCTCCTTTCCTACGAGCAGTACTTC
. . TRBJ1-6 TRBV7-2 CASRLGAGNSPLHF TGTGCCAGCCGTCTCGGGGCGGGGAATTCACCCCTCCACTTT
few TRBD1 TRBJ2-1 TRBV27 CASSLSGTAYNEQFF TGTGCCAGCAGTTTATCCGGGACAGCGTACAATGAGCAGTTCTTC
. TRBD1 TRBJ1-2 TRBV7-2 CASSPGQTNYGYTF TGTGCCAGCAGCCCGGGACAGACTAACTATGGCTACACCTTC
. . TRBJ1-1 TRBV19 CASSIFGQGPEAFF TGTGCCAGTAGTATATTCGGGCAGGGTCCTGAAGCTTTCTTT
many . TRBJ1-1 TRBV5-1 CASSLAGGYTEAFF TGCGCCAGCAGCTTGGCCGGCGGCTACACTGAAGCTTTCTTT
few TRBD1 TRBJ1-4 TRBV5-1 CASSRDGTGGNEKLFF TGCGCCAGCAGCCGGGACGGGACAGGGGGAAATGAAAAACTGTTTTTT
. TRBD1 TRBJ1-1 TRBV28 CASSPRDRYGPEAFF TGTGCCAGCAGTCCCCGGGACAGATACGGACCTGAAGCTTTCTTT
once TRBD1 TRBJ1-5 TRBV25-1 CASSDSGQPNQPQHF TGTGCCAGCAGTGATTCGGGACAGCCCAATCAGCCCCAGCATTTT
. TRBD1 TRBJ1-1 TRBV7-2 CASSLAPDRANTEAFF TGTGCCAGCAGCTTAGCGCCGGACAGGGCGAACACTGAAGCTTTCTTT
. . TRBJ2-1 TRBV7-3 CASSLVGSSIVDEQFF TGTGCCAGCAGCTTAGTGGGCTCCAGCATTGTCGATGAGCAGTTCTTC
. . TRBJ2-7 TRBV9 CASSPAGPYEQYF TGTGCCAGCAGCCCCGCAGGGCCCTACGAGCAGTACTTC
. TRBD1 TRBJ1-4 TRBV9 CASSPRQGWGEKLFF TGTGCCAGCAGCCCCCGACAGGGTTGGGGTGAAAAACTGTTTTTT
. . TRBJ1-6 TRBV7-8 CASSARSEAPLHF TGTGCCAGCAGCGCGAGGTCGGAGGCACCCCTCCACTTT
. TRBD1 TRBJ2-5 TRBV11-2 CASSPEGARETQYF TGTGCCAGCAGCCCCGAGGGGGCCCGGGAGACCCAGTACTTC
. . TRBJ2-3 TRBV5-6 CASSSYRQESTDTQYF TGTGCCAGCAGCTCCTACCGACAGGAGAGCACAGATACGCAGTATTTT
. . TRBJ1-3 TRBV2 CASSVDKFKTGNTIYF TGTGCCAGCAGTGTGGACAAATTTAAGACTGGAAACACCATATATTTT
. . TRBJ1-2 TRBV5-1 CASSLGATTRGYTF TGCGCCAGCAGCTTGGGAGCAACCACGCGGGGCTACACCTTC
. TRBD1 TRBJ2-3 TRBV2 CASSQGYPGQGTSTDTQYF TGTGCCAGCAGCCAAGGGTATCCGGGACAGGGTACTAGCACAGATACGCAGTATTTT
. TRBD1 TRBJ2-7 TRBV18 CASSPDQGAEQYF TGTGCCAGCTCACCAGATCAGGGGGCCGAGCAGTACTTC
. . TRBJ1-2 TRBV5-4 CASSFSGQPSYGYTF TGTGCCAGCAGCTTTAGTGGACAGCCCTCCTATGGCTACACCTTC
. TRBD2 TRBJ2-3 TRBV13 CASSSSGASTDTQYF TGTGCCAGCAGCTCCAGCGGGGCTAGCACAGATACGCAGTATTTT
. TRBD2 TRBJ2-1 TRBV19 CASNRPGLASNEQFF TGTGCCAGTAACAGACCCGGACTAGCGTCGAATGAGCAGTTCTTC